What follows is one TCR beta chain and its context. TCRdb itself ran the 5' RACE reads through MiXCR, one entry per CDR3 protein. The sample yields hundreds of thousands of distinct CDR3 sequences, 15% seen once. The germline CDR1 and CDR2 sequences are SEHNR and FQNEAQ (reference sequence). J lost 2 bases, V lost 4 bases, and 7 bases had no gene match. CDR3 length equals 16 residues. The data were obtained in a study of T-cell memory formation after mild COVID-19. This receptor was obtained from a man between 18 and 35 years old who had mild COVID-19 (a few samples of this study predate the infection). Cell type and time point are not known. V usage is TRBV7-9 and J usage is TRBJ2-5; 10 nucleotides align to TRBD2. Material: PBMCs or a T cell subset sorted from them (not recorded which). The CDR3 sequence is CASSWLAGAKQETQYF. The CDR3 nucleotides read TGTGCCAGCAGCTGGCTAGCGGGGGCAAAGCAAGAGACCCAGTACTTC.